This TCR beta chain was obtained from a study of cytomegalovirus exposure and HLA in healthy donors. PCR primers comprised 60 Vbeta and 13 Jbeta primers. Using immunoSEQ multiplex PCR, the repertoire was profiled, and TCRdb retains in-frame clones only, with some absent. The sample includes 180,000 or so clones, approximately 84% of them seen just once. This clone was counted between two and nine times. Losses at the gene ends were 0 bases for V and 8 bases for J; bases not matched to a gene: 5. The CDR3 is 15 amino acids. Germline V gene sequence: CDR1 SGDLS, CDR2 YYNGEE. J is TRBJ2-1 and V is TRBV9, with 10 nucleotides matching TRBD2. The sample consisted of PBMCs. The source is a female donor in good health and CMV-seronegative. CDR3 protein: CASSVGAGGRYEQFF. In DNA form, the CDR3 reads TGTGCCAGCAGCGTAGGAGCGGGAGGGAGGTATGAGCAGTTCTTC.